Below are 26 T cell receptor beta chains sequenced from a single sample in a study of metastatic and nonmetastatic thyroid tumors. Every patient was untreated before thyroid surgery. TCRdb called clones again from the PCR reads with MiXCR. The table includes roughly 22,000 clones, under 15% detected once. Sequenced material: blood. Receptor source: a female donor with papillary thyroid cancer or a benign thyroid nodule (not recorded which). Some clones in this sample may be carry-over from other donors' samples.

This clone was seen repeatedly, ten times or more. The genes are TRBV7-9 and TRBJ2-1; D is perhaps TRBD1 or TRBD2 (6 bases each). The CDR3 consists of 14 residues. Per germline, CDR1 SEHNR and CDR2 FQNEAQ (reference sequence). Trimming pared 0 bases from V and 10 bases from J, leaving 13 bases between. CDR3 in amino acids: CASSLASTGAEQFF. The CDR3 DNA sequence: TGTGCCAGCAGCTTAGCCTCCACGGGGGCCGAGCAGTTCTTC.

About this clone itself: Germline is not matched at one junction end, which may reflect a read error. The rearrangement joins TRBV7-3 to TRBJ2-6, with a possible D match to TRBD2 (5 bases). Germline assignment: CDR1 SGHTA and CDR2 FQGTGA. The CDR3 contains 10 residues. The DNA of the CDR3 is TGTGCCAGCAGCCTAAACCACCGCGGGTTC. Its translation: CASSLNHRGF. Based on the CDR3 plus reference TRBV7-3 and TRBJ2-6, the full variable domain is GAGVSQTPSNKVTEKGKYVELRCDPISGHTALYWYRQSLGQGPEFLIYFQGTGAADDSGLPNDRFFAVRPEGSVSTLKIQRTERGDSAVYLCASSLNHRGFGAGSRLTVL.

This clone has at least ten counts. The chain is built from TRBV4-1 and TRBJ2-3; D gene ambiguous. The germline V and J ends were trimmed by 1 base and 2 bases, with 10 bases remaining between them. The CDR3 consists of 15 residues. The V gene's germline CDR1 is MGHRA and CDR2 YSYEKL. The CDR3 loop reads CASSQGPMPTDTQYF. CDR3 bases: TGCGCCAGCAGCCAAGGACCGATGCCCACAGATACGCAGTATTTT.

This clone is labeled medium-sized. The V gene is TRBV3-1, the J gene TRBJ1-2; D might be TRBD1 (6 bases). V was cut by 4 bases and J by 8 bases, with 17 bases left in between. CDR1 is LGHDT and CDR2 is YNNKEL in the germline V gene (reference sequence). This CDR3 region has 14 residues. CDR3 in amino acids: CASSPRNRVDGYTF. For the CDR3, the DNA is TGTGCCAGCAGCCCAAGGAACAGGGTTGACGGCTACACCTTC.

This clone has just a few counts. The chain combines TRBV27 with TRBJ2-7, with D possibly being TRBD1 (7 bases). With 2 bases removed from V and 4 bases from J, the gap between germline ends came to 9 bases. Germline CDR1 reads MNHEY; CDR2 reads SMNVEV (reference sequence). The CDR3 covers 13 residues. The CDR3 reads CASSLAGGYEQYF. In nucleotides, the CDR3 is TGTGCCAGCAGTTTAGCAGGGGGGTACGAGCAGTACTTC.

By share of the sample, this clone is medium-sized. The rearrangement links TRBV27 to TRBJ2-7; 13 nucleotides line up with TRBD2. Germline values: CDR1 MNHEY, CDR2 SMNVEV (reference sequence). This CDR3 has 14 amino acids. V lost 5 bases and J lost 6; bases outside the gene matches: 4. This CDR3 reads CASSPGLAGSEQYF. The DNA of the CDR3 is TGTGCCAGCAGTCCGGGACTAGCGGGAAGCGAGCAGTACTTC.

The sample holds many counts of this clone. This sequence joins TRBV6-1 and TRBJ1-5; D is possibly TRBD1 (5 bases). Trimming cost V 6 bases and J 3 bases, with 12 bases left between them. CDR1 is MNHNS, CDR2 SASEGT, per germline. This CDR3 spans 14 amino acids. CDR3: CASSTDSINQPQHF. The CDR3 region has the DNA TGTGCCAGCAGCACAGACAGTATCAATCAGCCCCAGCATTTT.

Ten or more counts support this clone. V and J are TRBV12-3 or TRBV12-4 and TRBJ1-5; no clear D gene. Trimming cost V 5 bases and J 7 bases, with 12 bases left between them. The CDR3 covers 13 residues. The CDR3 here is CASSHNTKQPQHF. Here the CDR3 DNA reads TGTGCCAGCAGTCATAACACCAAGCAGCCCCAGCATTTT.

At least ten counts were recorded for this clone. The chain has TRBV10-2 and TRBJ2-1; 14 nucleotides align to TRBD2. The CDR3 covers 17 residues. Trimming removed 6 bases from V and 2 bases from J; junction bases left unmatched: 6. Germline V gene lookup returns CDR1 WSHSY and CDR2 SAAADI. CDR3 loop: CASSGTSGSAAYNEQFF. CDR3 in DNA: TGCGCCAGCAGCGGGACTAGCGGGAGTGCGGCCTACAATGAGCAGTTCTTC.

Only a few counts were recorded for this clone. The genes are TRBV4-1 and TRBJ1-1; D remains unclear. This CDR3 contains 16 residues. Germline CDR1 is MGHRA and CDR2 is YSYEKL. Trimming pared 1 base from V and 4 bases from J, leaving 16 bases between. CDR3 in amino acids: CASSQVLAALSTEAFF. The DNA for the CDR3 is TGCGCCAGCAGCCAAGTGCTTGCAGCCTTGAGCACTGAAGCTTTCTTT.

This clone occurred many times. The CDR3 loop reads CASSLRGLAGEQFF. The CDR3 DNA sequence: TGTGCCAGCAGCTTACGGGGACTAGCGGGTGAGCAGTTCTTC. The chain links TRBV13 to TRBJ2-1, with 12 bases matching TRBD2. This CDR3 contains 14 residues. V shed 2 bases, J shed 9 bases, and the junction held 2 bases outside the gene matches. Germline V gives CDR1 PRHDT, CDR2 FYEKMQ (reference sequence).

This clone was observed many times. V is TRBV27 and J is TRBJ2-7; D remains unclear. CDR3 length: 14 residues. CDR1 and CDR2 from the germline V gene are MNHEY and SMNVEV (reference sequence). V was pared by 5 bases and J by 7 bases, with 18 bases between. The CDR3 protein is CASSPRPETGEQYF. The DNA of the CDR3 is TGTGCCAGCAGTCCCCGACCAGAGACGGGTGAGCAGTACTTC.

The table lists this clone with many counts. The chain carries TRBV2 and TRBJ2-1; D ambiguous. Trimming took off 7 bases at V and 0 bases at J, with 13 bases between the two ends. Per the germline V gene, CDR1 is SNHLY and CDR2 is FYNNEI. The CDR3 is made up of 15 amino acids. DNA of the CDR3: TGTGCCAGCACCGTTGACCAAAGCTCCTACAATGAGCAGTTCTTC. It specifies CASTVDQSSYNEQFF.

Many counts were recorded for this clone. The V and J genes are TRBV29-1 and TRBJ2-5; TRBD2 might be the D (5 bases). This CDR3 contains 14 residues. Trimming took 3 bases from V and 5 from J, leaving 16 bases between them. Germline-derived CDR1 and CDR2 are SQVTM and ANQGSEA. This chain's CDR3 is CSVDRGGFGETQYF. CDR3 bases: TGCAGCGTTGATCGGGGTGGGTTCGGCGAGACCCAGTACTTC.

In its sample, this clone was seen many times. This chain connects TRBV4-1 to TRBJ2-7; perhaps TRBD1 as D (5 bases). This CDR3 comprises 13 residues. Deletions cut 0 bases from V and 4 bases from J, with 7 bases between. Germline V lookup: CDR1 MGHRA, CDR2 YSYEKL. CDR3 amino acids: CASSQDHRYEQYF. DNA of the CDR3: TGCGCCAGCAGCCAAGACCACAGGTACGAGCAGTACTTC.

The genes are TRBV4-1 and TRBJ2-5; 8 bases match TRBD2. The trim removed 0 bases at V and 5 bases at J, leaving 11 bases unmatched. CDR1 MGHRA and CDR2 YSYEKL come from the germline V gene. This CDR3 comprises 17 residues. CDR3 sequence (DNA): TGCGCCAGCAGCCAAGATCCATGGGGTAGCGGGACGGAGACCCAGTACTTC. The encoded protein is CASSQDPWGSGTETQYF.

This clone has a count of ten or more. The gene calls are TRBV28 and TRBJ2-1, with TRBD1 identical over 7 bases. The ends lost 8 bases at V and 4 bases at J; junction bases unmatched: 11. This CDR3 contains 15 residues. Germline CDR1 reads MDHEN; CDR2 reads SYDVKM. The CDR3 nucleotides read TGTGCCAGCGTGACACGCCGGGACAGATACAATGAGCAGTTCTTC. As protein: CASVTRRDRYNEQFF.

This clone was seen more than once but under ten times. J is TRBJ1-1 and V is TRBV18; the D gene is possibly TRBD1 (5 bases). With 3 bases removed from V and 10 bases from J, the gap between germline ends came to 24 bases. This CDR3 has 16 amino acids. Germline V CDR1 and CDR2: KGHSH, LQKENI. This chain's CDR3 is CASSPARGPGGAGAFF. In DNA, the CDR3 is TGTGCCAGCTCACCGGCCCGGGGCCCCGGAGGAGCTGGAGCTTTCTTT.

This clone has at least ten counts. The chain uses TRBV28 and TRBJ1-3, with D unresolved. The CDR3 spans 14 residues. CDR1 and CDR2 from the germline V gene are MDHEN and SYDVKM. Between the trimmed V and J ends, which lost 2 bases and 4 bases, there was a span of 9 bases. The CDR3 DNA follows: TGTGCCAGCAGTTTAGGGCCCCAGGGAAACACCATATATTTT. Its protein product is CASSLGPQGNTIYF. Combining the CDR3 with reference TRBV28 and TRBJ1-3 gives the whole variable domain DVKVTQSSRYLVKRTGEKVFLECVQDMDHENMFWYRQDPGLGLRLIYFSYDVKMKEKGDIPEGYSVSREKKERFSLILESASTNQTSMYLCASSLGPQGNTIYFGEGSWLTVV.

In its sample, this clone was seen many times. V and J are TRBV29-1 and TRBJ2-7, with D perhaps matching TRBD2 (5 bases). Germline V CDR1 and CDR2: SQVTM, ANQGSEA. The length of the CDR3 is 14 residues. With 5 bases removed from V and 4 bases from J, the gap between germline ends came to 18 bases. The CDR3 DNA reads TGCAGCGTTACCCCCCCGGGAAAAAAATACGAGCAGTACTTC. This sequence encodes CSVTPPGKKYEQYF.

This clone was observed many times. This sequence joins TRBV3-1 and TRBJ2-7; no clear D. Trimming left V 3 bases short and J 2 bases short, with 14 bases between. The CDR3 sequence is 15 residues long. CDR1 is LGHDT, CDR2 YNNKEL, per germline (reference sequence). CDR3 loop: CASSQASIGTYEQYF. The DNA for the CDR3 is TGTGCCAGCAGCCAGGCCTCCATTGGGACCTACGAGCAGTACTTC.

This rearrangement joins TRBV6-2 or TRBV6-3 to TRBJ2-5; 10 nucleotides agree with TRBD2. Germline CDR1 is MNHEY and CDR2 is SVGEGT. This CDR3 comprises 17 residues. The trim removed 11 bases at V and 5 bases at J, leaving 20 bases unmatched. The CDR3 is CAEKQGLAGVSKETQYF. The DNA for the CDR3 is TGTGCCGAAAAGCAGGGGCTAGCGGGAGTCTCTAAGGAGACCCAGTACTTC.

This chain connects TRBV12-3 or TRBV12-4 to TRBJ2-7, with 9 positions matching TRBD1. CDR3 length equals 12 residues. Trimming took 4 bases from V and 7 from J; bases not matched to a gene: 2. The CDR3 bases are TGTGCCAGCAGTTACAGGGGGCTTGAGCAGTACTTC. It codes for CASSYRGLEQYF.

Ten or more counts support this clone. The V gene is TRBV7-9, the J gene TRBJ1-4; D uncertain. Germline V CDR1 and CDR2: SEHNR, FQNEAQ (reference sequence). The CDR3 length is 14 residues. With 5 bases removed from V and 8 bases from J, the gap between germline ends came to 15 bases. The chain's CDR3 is CASSRGAETEKLFF. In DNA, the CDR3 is TGTGCCAGCAGCCGGGGTGCAGAAACAGAAAAACTGTTTTTT.

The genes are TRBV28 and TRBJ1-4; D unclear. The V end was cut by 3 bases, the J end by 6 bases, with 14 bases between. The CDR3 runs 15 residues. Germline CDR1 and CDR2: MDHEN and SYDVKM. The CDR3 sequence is CASSLRHGRDEKLFF. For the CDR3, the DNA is TGTGCCAGCAGTTTGCGACATGGGCGGGATGAAAAACTGTTTTTT.

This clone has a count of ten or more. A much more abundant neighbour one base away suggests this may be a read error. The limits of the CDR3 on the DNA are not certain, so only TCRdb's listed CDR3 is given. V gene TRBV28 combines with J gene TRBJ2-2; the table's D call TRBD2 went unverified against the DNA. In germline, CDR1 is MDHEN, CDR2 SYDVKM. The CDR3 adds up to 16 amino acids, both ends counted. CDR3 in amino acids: CASSSSGAGGPGELFF.